The rows below give T cell receptor beta chains drawn from one sample of a study of OX40 agonist ivuxolimab in advanced cancers. The repertoire was sequenced with immunoSEQ multiplex PCR; TCRdb's copy has only in-frame clones and lacks some. Of 66,000 or so clones detected, about 92% appear once; the ten largest clones hold approximately 23%. The sequences come from CD4+ or CD8+ T cells sorted from blood, collected in a trial of the OX40 agonist ivuxolimab. The origin of the receptors is an adult with an advanced solid tumor such as melanoma, head and neck, liver or kidney cancer. Each CDR3 is given with its conserved first and last residue. D genes are given only for firm matches. Clone size, where shown, is once, few, many, or a class for clones that have expanded.

v_call	d_call	clone_size	j_call	cdr3_aa	cdr3_nt
TRBV6-5	-	-	TRBJ1-2	CASSYSIGEGYTF	TGTGCCAGCAGTTACTCGATCGGAGAAGGCTACACCTTC
TRBV19	-	-	TRBJ1-2	CATRDYGYTF	TGTGCCACCCGGGACTATGGCTACACCTTC
TRBV2	TRBD1	-	TRBJ1-5	CASSDRESQPQHF	TGTGCCAGCAGCGACAGGGAGTCCCAGCCCCAGCATTTT
TRBV9	-	-	TRBJ2-7	CASSGGAAANVYEQYF	TGTGCCAGCAGCGGGGGTGCGGCAGCGAACGTCTACGAGCAGTACTTC
TRBV19	-	once	TRBJ1-5	CASKWSGVKEPQHF	TGTGCCAGTAAGTGGTCAGGGGTGAAGGAGCCCCAGCATTTT
TRBV6-6	-	-	TRBJ2-3	CASSHRRGSDTQYF	TGTGCCAGCAGCCACCGTCGGGGTTCCGATACGCAGTATTTT
TRBV7-2	-	-	TRBJ2-7	CASSLWRGGGYEQYF	TGTGCCAGCAGCTTATGGAGGGGAGGGGGCTACGAGCAGTACTTC
TRBV4-1	-	-	TRBJ1-5	CASSHLQGRDFPQHF	TGCGCCAGCAGCCATCTACAGGGAAGGGATTTTCCCCAGCATTTT
TRBV6-6	-	-	TRBJ1-1	CASSYWGAPTEAFF	TGTGCCAGCAGTTACTGGGGGGCTCCCACTGAAGCTTTCTTT
TRBV5-1	-	once	TRBJ2-1	CASSRDNNEQFF	TGCGCCAGCAGCCGGGACAACAATGAGCAGTTCTTC
TRBV30	TRBD2	-	TRBJ2-1	CAWIGLAGTSSYNEQFF	TGTGCCTGGATTGGACTAGCGGGGACAAGCTCCTACAATGAGCAGTTCTTC
TRBV19	-	many	TRBJ1-5	CASSIEGTFNQPQHF	TGTGCCAGTAGTATAGAAGGGACTTTCAATCAGCCCCAGCATTTT
TRBV30	TRBD1	-	TRBJ1-5	CAWSLGQGHVQPQHF	TGTGCCTGGAGTTTGGGACAGGGTCACGTTCAGCCCCAGCATTTT
TRBV19	-	once	TRBJ2-5	CASSIVHRETQYF	TGTGCCAGTAGTATAGTCCACCGGGAGACCCAGTACTTC
TRBV4-2	TRBD2	few	TRBJ2-2	CASSQDASGAAGELFF	TGTGCCAGCAGCCAGGACGCTAGCGGGGCCGCCGGGGAGCTGTTTTTT
TRBV5-5	TRBD2	once	TRBJ2-1	CASIKKGTSGSHNEQFF	TGTGCCAGCATCAAGAAAGGGACTAGCGGGAGCCACAATGAGCAGTTCTTC
TRBV9	-	once	TRBJ2-7	CASSVGSTPGEQYF	TGTGCCAGCAGCGTAGGCTCTACCCCCGGAGAGCAGTACTTC
TRBV30	TRBD1	-	TRBJ1-5	CACGPGQPYSNQPQHF	TGTGCCTGCGGACCGGGACAGCCTTATAGCAATCAGCCCCAGCATTTT
TRBV5-1	TRBD1	-	TRBJ1-6	CASSSGQARGYSPLHF	TGCGCCAGCAGCTCCGGACAGGCGAGGGGTTATTCACCCCTCCACTTT
TRBV5-6	TRBD2	-	TRBJ2-1	CASSFSGTEQFF	TGTGCCAGCAGCTTTAGCGGGACAGAGCAGTTCTTC
TRBV28	TRBD1	-	TRBJ1-2	CASSPIPTGSYGYTF	TGTGCCAGCAGCCCGATTCCGACAGGGAGTTATGGCTACACCTTC
TRBV30	-	-	TRBJ2-3	CASEGGVTDTQYF	TGTGCCTCGGAGGGGGGCGTAACAGATACGCAGTATTTT
TRBV7-6	TRBD2	-	TRBJ2-4	CASSPVALAGGTGIQYF	TGTGCCAGCAGCCCAGTCGCCCTAGCGGGGGGTACGGGCATTCAGTACTTC
TRBV6-5	-	once	TRBJ2-1	CASSYVGLYNEQFF	TGTGCCAGCAGTTACGTAGGTCTGTACAATGAGCAGTTCTTC
TRBV30	-	-	TRBJ1-1	CAWTGGQIMNTEAFF	TGTGCCTGGACAGGAGGACAGATCATGAACACTGAAGCTTTCTTT
TRBV5-6	-	-	TRBJ2-7	CASSSFYVDTSYEQYF	TGTGCCAGCAGCTCTTTTTATGTGGACACTTCCTACGAGCAGTACTTC